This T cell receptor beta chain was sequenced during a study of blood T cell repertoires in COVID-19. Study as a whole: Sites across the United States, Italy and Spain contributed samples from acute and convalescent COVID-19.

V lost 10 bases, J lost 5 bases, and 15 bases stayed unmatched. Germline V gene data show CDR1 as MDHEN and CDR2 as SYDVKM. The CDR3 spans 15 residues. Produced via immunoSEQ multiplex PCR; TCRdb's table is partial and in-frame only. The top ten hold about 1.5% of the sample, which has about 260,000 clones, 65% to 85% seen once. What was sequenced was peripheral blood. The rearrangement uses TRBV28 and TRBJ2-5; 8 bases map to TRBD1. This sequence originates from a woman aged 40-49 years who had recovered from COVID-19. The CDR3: CATLTNDRGEETQYF. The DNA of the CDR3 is TGTGCCACCCTAACCAATGACAGGGGTGAGGAGACCCAGTACTTC. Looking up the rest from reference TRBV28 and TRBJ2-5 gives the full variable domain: DVKVTQSSRYLVKRTGEKVFLECVQDMDHENMFWYRQDPGLGLRLIYFSYDVKMKEKGDIPEGYSVSREKKERFSLILESASTNQTSMYLCATLTNDRGEETQYFGPGTRLLVL.